Below, one T cell receptor beta chain is given with its context. The antigen is unknown. The data were taken from a study of cytomegalovirus exposure and HLA in healthy donors. Points from the study as a whole: A few CMV-associated chains proved CMV antigen-specific in vitro. High specificity and sensitivity for cytomegalovirus status were reported for the classifier. Rare TCR sequences dominated, though some public TCRs recurred in many donors. A subsequent analysis found that TCR clusters from the first cohort also tended to co-occur in the roughly 120 validation repertoires, with less than 95% of cluster scores above 0.

The protocol was immunoSEQ multiplex PCR, while the TCRdb copy is restricted to in-frame clones and leaves out a portion. The profile shows some 100,000 clones, about 85% of them singletons. The sequencing input was PBMCs. The source is a man aged 18 to 29 in good health and CMV-seropositive.

CDR3 loop: CASSSGLAGLTDTQYF. The CDR3 DNA sequence: TGTGCCAGCAGCTCAGGACTAGCGGGACTCACAGATACGCAGTATTTT. The V call is TRBV7-8, the J call TRBJ2-3, with 12 bases lining up with TRBD2. The CDR3 covers 16 residues. With 4 bases clipped from V and 2 bases from J, the junction kept 4 bases outside the gene matches. CDR1 is SGHVS, CDR2 FQNEAQ, per germline.